The 5 T cell receptor beta chains below come from one sample, sequenced in a study of T-cell memory formation after mild COVID-19. TCRdb ran MiXCR on the 5' RACE reads and lists one entry per CDR3 protein. There are hundreds of thousands of distinct CDR3 sequences in the sample; roughly 21% occur only once, and approximately 8.4% lies in the top ten. The specimen was PBMCs or a T cell subset sorted from them (not recorded which). The source is an adult woman who had mild COVID-19 (a few samples of this study predate the infection). Cell type and time point are not known.

This clonotype was counted only a few times. The V gene is TRBV5-1, the J gene TRBJ2-3; TRBD2 agrees at 12 bases. Germline values: CDR1 SGHRS, CDR2 YFSETQ. The J segment lost 10 bases and the V segment lost 3 bases, leaving 0 bases of the junction unmatched. CDR3 length: 12 residues. The DNA for the CDR3 is TGCGCCAGCAGCTGGACTAGCGGGGCGCAGTATTTT. Its translation: CASSWTSGAQYF. The full variable domain, with the rest looked up from reference TRBV5-1 and TRBJ2-3, is KAGVTQTPRYLIKTRGQQVTLSCSPISGHRSVSWYQQTPGQGLQFLFEYFSETQRNKGNFPGRFSGRQFSNSRSEMNVSTLELGDSALYLCASSWTSGAQYFGPGTRLTVL.

This clonotype occurred a few times. The chain combines TRBV7-9 with TRBJ1-1; 7 bases agree with TRBD1. CDR3 length: 14 residues. J was trimmed by 6 bases and V by 1 base; bases with no gene match: 5. Germline-derived CDR1 and CDR2 are SEHNR and FQNEAQ (reference sequence). The CDR3 spells CASSLGVQGSEAFF. CDR3 bases: TGTGCCAGCAGCTTAGGAGTACAGGGGTCTGAAGCTTTCTTT.

The gene calls are TRBV12-3 or TRBV12-4 and TRBJ2-7; a weak D match, TRBD1 (5 bases). The CDR3 has 14 residues. V lost 3 bases, J lost 3 bases, and 12 bases lay in between. The CDR3 DNA sequence: TGTGCCAGCAGTTTCGTAACGCAGGGCTACGAGCAGTACTTC. Protein: CASSFVTQGYEQYF.

In its sample, this clonotype was seen a few times. This rearrangement joins TRBV4-2 to TRBJ2-2; D possibly corresponds to TRBD1 (6 bases). V shed 3 bases and J shed 7 bases, with 18 bases lying between them. In germline, CDR1 is LGHNA, CDR2 YNFKEQ. The length of the CDR3 is 16 residues. As DNA, the CDR3 is TGTGCCAGCAGCCACGGGACATGGGGCGAGGTCGGGGAGCTGTTTTTT. The encoded protein is CASSHGTWGEVGELFF.

V and J are TRBV12-3 or TRBV12-4 and TRBJ2-4; D possibly corresponds to TRBD1 (6 bases). The germline V and J ends were trimmed by 6 bases and 8 bases, with 14 bases remaining between them. CDR3 length: 13 residues. The chain's CDR3 is CASRRGSADIQYF. Here the CDR3 DNA reads TGTGCCAGCAGGAGGGGGTCTGCGGACATTCAGTACTTC.